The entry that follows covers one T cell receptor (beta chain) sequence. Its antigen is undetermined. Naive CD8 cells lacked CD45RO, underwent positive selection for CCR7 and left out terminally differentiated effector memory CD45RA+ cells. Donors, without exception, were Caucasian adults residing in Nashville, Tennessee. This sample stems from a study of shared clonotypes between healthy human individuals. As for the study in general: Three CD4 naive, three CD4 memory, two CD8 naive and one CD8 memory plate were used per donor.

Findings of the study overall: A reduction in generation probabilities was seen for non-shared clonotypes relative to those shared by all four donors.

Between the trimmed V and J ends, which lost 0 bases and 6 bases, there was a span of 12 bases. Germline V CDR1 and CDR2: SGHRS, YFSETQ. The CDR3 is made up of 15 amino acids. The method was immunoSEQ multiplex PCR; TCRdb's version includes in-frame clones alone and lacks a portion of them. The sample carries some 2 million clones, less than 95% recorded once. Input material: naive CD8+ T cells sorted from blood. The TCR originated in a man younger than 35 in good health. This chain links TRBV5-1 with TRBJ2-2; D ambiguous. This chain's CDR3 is CASSLGPAGSGELFF. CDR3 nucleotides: TGCGCCAGCAGCTTGGGTCCAGCCGGTTCCGGGGAGCTGTTTTTT.